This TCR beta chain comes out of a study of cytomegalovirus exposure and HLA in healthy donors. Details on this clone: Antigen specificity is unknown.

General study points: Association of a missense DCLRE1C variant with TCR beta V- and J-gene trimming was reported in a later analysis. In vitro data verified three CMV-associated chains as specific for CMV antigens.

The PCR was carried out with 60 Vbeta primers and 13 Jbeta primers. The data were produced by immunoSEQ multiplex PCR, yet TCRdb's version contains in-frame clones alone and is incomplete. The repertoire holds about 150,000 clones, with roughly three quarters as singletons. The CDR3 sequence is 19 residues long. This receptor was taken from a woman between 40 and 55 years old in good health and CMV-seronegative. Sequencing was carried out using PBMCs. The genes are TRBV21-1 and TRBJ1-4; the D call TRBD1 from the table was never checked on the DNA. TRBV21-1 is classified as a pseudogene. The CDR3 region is CASSKGKVQGPDSNEKLFF. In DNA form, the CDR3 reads TGTGCCAGCAGCAAAGGCAAAGTCCAGGGTCCGGATTCTAATGAAAAACTGTTTTTT.